These 27 T cell receptor beta chains were all obtained from the same sample, sequenced in a study of radiotherapy plus CTLA-4 blockade in lung cancer. The protocol was immunoSEQ multiplex PCR, while the TCRdb copy is restricted to in-frame clones and leaves out a portion. This sample has 65,000 to 90,000 clones, with 70% to 90% found just once. The sample in question was peripheral blood, obtained from a patient treated with radiotherapy plus ipilimumab. All receptors derive from a human donor with non-small cell lung cancer who had stable disease on radiotherapy plus ipilimumab.

The chain uses TRBV28 and TRBJ2-1; 11 bases map to TRBD2. The junction had 12 bases not matched to a gene; V was cut back by 2 bases and J by 9 bases. Germline V lookup: CDR1 MDHEN, CDR2 SYDVKM. The CDR3 extends over 17 amino acids. The CDR3 spells CASSLEGLAGGGSEQFF. Written as DNA, the CDR3 is TGTGCCAGCAGTTTAGAAGGTCTAGCGGGAGGAGGGAGTGAGCAGTTCTTC. Supplemented by reference TRBV28 and TRBJ2-1, the full variable domain reads DVKVTQSSRYLVKRTGEKVFLECVQDMDHENMFWYRQDPGLGLRLIYFSYDVKMKEKGDIPEGYSVSREKKERFSLILESASTNQTSMYLCASSLEGLAGGGSEQFFGPGTRLTVL.

The V call is TRBV7-8, the J call TRBJ2-5, with D perhaps assigned TRBD1 or TRBD2 (5 bases each). V was cut by 0 bases and J by 2 bases, with 16 bases left in between. The CDR3 extends over 17 amino acids. Germline V gene lookup returns CDR1 SGHVS and CDR2 FQNEAQ. Here the CDR3 DNA reads TGTGCCAGCAGCTTAGCGAGGCGACCGGGACGTCAAGAGACCCAGTACTTC. It specifies CASSLARRPGRQETQYF.

The rearrangement joins TRBV5-5 to TRBJ2-1; D gene unclear. The CDR3 is made up of 14 amino acids. CDR1 and CDR2 (germline): SGHKS, YYEKEE (reference sequence). V dropped 4 bases and J dropped 5 bases, with 13 bases sitting between them. CDR3 sequence (DNA): TGTGCCAGCAGCCCCGCCCACTCTGACAATGAGCAGTTCTTC. Residues: CASSPAHSDNEQFF.

The rearrangement links TRBV6-5 to TRBJ2-3; TRBD1 aligns across 9 bases. Germline V lookup: CDR1 MNHEY, CDR2 SVGAGI. With 5 bases clipped from V and 3 bases from J, the junction kept 6 bases outside the gene matches. The CDR3 covers 15 residues. The CDR3 is CASSPLGQGTDTQYF. The CDR3 DNA sequence: TGTGCCAGCAGTCCGTTGGGACAGGGTACAGATACGCAGTATTTT.

The CDR3 DNA reads TGTGCCAGCAGTGAGGCGGGCTCCTATAATTCACCCCTCCACTTT. Its translation: CASSEAGSYNSPLHF. This rearrangement joins TRBV2 to TRBJ1-6; D not resolved. The germline gives CDR1 SNHLY, CDR2 FYNNEI. Trimming cost V 3 bases and J 0 bases, with 6 bases left between them. The CDR3 is made up of 15 amino acids. The full variable domain, completed using reference TRBV2 and TRBJ1-6, is EPEVTQTPSHQVTQMGQEVILRCVPISNHLYFYWYRQILGQKVEFLVSFYNNEISEKSEIFDDQFSVERPDGSNFTLKIRSTKLEDSAMYFCASSEAGSYNSPLHFGNGTRLTVT.

This clone was counted only a few times. This sequence joins TRBV13 and TRBJ2-7; the D gene is possibly TRBD1 (5 bases). Per the germline V gene, CDR1 is PRHDT and CDR2 is FYEKMQ (reference sequence). The CDR3 has 14 residues. The V and J ends lost 5 bases and 5 bases respectively, with 16 bases between them. CDR3 residues: CASSRWAGPHEQYF. CDR3 DNA sequence: TGTGCCAGCAGCCGCTGGGCAGGGCCCCACGAGCAGTACTTC.

This rearrangement joins TRBV6-1 to TRBJ2-7; TRBD2 is a possible D gene (6 bases). From germline, CDR1 is MNHNS and CDR2 SASEGT. V lost 1 base and J lost 4, with 14 bases in between. The CDR3 is 15 amino acids. This CDR3 reads CASSEDGSGDYEQYF. CDR3 coding DNA: TGTGCCAGCAGTGAAGACGGGTCGGGAGATTACGAGCAGTACTTC.

This clone turned up a few times. This chain links TRBV6-5 with TRBJ1-6; D ambiguous. Germline V gene data show CDR1 as MNHEY and CDR2 as SVGAGI. V lost 6 bases and J lost 5, with 14 bases in between. The CDR3 is 15 amino acids. The CDR3, as DNA: TGTGCCAGCAGCCGGGTCTTTGGGAATAATTCACCCCTCCACTTT. Its translation: CASSRVFGNNSPLHF.

This chain links TRBV11-1 with TRBJ2-1; the D is unclear. The CDR3 extends over 13 amino acids. With 5 bases removed from V and 10 bases from J, the gap between germline ends came to 15 bases. The V gene's germline CDR1 is SGHAT and CDR2 FQDESV (reference sequence). CDR3 DNA: TGTGCCAGCAGCCCACCAGGCCTCGAAGAGCAGTTCTTC. Translation gives CASSPPGLEEQFF.

This clone was picked up one time. The chain is built from TRBV10-2 and TRBJ2-1; D unclear. The V gene lost 5 bases and the J gene lost 7 bases, with 12 bases spanning the gap. The CDR3 spans 13 residues. From germline, CDR1 is WSHSY and CDR2 SAAADI. The CDR3 DNA reads as TGCGCCAGCAGTCCAACCTATAAAAATGAGCAGTTCTTC. Translation: CASSPTYKNEQFF.

The rearrangement links TRBV27 to TRBJ2-5; 9 bases agree with TRBD1. Per the germline V gene, CDR1 is MNHEY and CDR2 is SMNVEV (reference sequence). CDR3 length equals 15 residues. Trimming removed 5 bases from V and 7 bases from J; junction bases left unmatched: 11. The CDR3 DNA reads as TGTGCCAGCAGTAGACCGGGACAGGGAGGTGCGACCCAGTACTTC. Translated, it gives CASSRPGQGGATQYF.

V is TRBV29-1 and J is TRBJ1-1; tentatively, D is TRBD1 (5 bases). The CDR3 has 13 amino acids. In germline, CDR1 is SQVTM, CDR2 ANQGSEA. CDR3 in DNA: TGCATCACCCGGGGGGGACCGAACACTGAAGCTTTCTTT. Encoded protein: CITRGGPNTEAFF.

The rearrangement joins TRBV13 to TRBJ2-1; 7 nucleotides match TRBD2. Losses at the gene ends were 0 bases for V and 10 bases for J; bases not matched to a gene: 3. The CDR3 sequence is 13 residues long. CDR1 and CDR2 (germline): PRHDT, FYEKMQ (reference sequence). CDR3 region: CASSLGSGTEQFF. DNA of the CDR3: TGTGCCAGCAGCTTAGGAAGCGGGACCGAGCAGTTCTTC.

The chain has TRBV19 and TRBJ2-7, with D perhaps matching TRBD1 (6 bases). Germline V lookup: CDR1 LNHDA, CDR2 SQIVND (reference sequence). This CDR3 region has 13 residues. Trimming shortened V by 5 bases and J by 4 bases, and 12 bases separated the two germline ends. Here the CDR3 reads CASSSLRGYEQYF. DNA of the CDR3: TGTGCCAGTAGTTCACTCAGGGGATACGAGCAGTACTTC. The whole variable domain, filled in from reference TRBV19 and TRBJ2-7, reads DGGITQSPKYLFRKEGQNVTLSCEQNLNHDAMYWYRQDPGQGLRLIYYSQIVNDFQKGDIAEGYSVSREKKESFPLTVTSAQKNPTAFYLCASSSLRGYEQYFGPGTRLTVT.

V is TRBV30 and J is TRBJ2-5, with D hard to call. Trimming shortened V by 4 bases and J by 1 base, and 10 bases separated the two germline ends. Germline V gives CDR1 GTSNPN, CDR2 SVGIG (reference sequence). The CDR3 is made up of 13 amino acids. DNA for the CDR3: TGTGCCTGGAAGGATCGGGCCCAAGAGACCCAGTACTTC. It specifies CAWKDRAQETQYF.

The chain recombines TRBV11-2 with TRBJ2-3; D ambiguous. The CDR3 is 12 residues long. The germline gives CDR1 SGHAT, CDR2 FQNNGV. The V and J ends lost 7 bases and 4 bases respectively, with 9 bases between them. This CDR3 reads CASNFQPDTQYF. CDR3 nucleotide sequence: TGTGCCAGCAACTTCCAGCCAGATACGCAGTATTTT.

The chain has TRBV29-1 and TRBJ1-1, with D possibly being TRBD1 (5 bases). Per the germline V gene, CDR1 is SQVTM and CDR2 is ANQGSEA. The CDR3 consists of 10 residues. The CDR3 DNA reads as TGCAGTTCGGGGGTGACTGAAGCTTTCTTT. The encoded protein is CSSGVTEAFF. The full variable domain, rest sourced from reference TRBV29-1 and TRBJ1-1, is SAVISQKPSRDICQRGTSLTIQCQVDSQVTMMFWYRQQPGQSLTLIATANQGSEATYESGFVIDKFPISRPNLTFSTLTVSNMSPEDSSIYLCSSGVTEAFFGQGTRLTVV.

The rearrangement uses TRBV19 and TRBJ2-2; 11 nucleotides agree with TRBD2. CDR1 is LNHDA, CDR2 SQIVND, per germline (reference sequence). The trim removed 6 bases at V and 5 bases at J, leaving 11 bases unmatched. The length of the CDR3 is 17 residues. This CDR3 is CASRGFTSGRGTGELFF. CDR3 DNA: TGTGCCAGTAGAGGTTTTACTAGCGGGAGAGGAACCGGGGAGCTGTTTTTT.

This clone has a handful of counts. The V call is TRBV30, the J call TRBJ1-3; no clear D. Germline CDR1 and CDR2: GTSNPN and SVGIG (reference sequence). V was pared by 4 bases and J by 3 bases, with 10 bases between. The CDR3 has 13 amino acids. The CDR3 sequence is CAWNGVSGNTIYF. CDR3 DNA: TGTGCCTGGAATGGTGTCAGTGGAAACACCATATATTTT.

J is TRBJ1-5 and V is TRBV19, with D unclear. Germline CDR1 LNHDA, CDR2 SQIVND (reference sequence). Trimming stripped 7 bases from V and 5 bases from J, with 12 bases between. The CDR3 length is 13 residues. The CDR3 is CASTQRVDQPQHF. CDR3 DNA: TGTGCCAGTACCCAACGGGTAGATCAGCCCCAGCATTTT. Looking up the rest from reference TRBV19 and TRBJ1-5 gives the full variable domain: DGGITQSPKYLFRKEGQNVTLSCEQNLNHDAMYWYRQDPGQGLRLIYYSQIVNDFQKGDIAEGYSVSREKKESFPLTVTSAQKNPTAFYLCASTQRVDQPQHFGDGTRLSIL.

The chain combines TRBV4-2 with TRBJ1-5; maybe TRBD1 (6 bases). The V and J ends lost 3 bases and 6 bases respectively, with 18 bases between them. Germline values: CDR1 LGHNA, CDR2 YNFKEQ. The CDR3 extends over 16 amino acids. CDR3 amino acids: CASSQGEAGEGQPQHF. The CDR3 DNA is TGTGCCAGCAGCCAGGGAGAAGCAGGGGAAGGTCAGCCCCAGCATTTT.

This clone has a handful of counts. This chain uses TRBV28 with TRBJ1-2; D may be TRBD1 (6 bases). Germline lookup yields CDR1 MDHEN and CDR2 SYDVKM. V dropped 5 bases and J dropped 8 bases, with 12 bases sitting between them. The CDR3 covers 12 residues. The CDR3 DNA reads TGTGCCAGCAGTGCAGACAGGCTAGGCTACACCTTC. It is translated as CASSADRLGYTF.

The genes are TRBV5-1 and TRBJ2-7; D might be TRBD2 (5 bases). With 0 bases removed from V and 4 bases from J, the gap between germline ends came to 14 bases. This CDR3 spans 15 amino acids. The germline V gene encodes CDR1 SGHRS and CDR2 YFSETQ. The CDR3 loop reads CASSLGRGPTYEQYF. For the CDR3, the DNA is TGCGCCAGCAGCTTGGGTAGAGGGCCCACGTACGAGCAGTACTTC.

Here the CDR3 DNA reads TGTGCCAGCAGCCACATCTCAGATACGCAGTATTTT. It specifies CASSHISDTQYF. The chain couples TRBV7-9 to TRBJ2-3; D is uncertain. V lost 5 bases and J lost 4, with 7 bases in between. The CDR3 totals 12 residues. CDR1 SEHNR and CDR2 FQNEAQ come from the germline V gene (reference sequence).

The chain recombines TRBV6-4 with TRBJ1-1, with 8 bases that match TRBD1. This CDR3 is built from 16 residues. With 6 bases clipped from V and 3 bases from J, the junction kept 12 bases outside the gene matches. Germline CDR1 reads MRHNA; CDR2 reads SNTAGT. The CDR3 loop is CASRHRRTGWHTEAFF. The CDR3 nucleotides read TGTGCCAGCAGACATAGAAGGACAGGGTGGCACACTGAAGCTTTCTTT.

Regarding this clone: Other DNA sequences in the sample encode the same CDR3. This chain joins TRBV15 and TRBJ2-1; D not resolved. The V end was cut by 3 bases, the J end by 9 bases, with 15 bases between. Germline V lookup: CDR1 LNHNV, CDR2 YYDKDF (reference sequence). The CDR3 extends over 14 amino acids. CDR3: CATSREPAWGEQFF. CDR3 nucleotide sequence: TGTGCCACCAGCAGGGAGCCGGCATGGGGTGAGCAGTTCTTC.

A remark on this clone: The same CDR3 is also encoded by other DNA sequences in this sample. This chain joins TRBV29-1 and TRBJ2-2, with D maybe TRBD2 (5 bases). Trimming removed 3 bases at V and 2 bases at J, with 7 bases between. CDR3 length: 13 residues. In germline, CDR1 is SQVTM, CDR2 ANQGSEA. CDR3 DNA sequence: TGCAGCGTTGATCGGGGTAACACCGGGGAGCTGTTTTTT. Translating it yields CSVDRGNTGELFF.